These 27 T cell receptor beta chains came from one sample sequenced in a study of blood T cell repertoires in COVID-19. The protocol was immunoSEQ multiplex PCR, while the TCRdb copy is restricted to in-frame clones and leaves out a portion. Among under 250,000 clones, approximately 84% were seen once, and the ten largest hold under 4.5%. Specimen: peripheral blood. Receptors were obtained from a man in his fifties or sixties with acute or convalescent COVID-19.

The chain combines TRBV13 with TRBJ2-7; TRBD2 matches at 11 bases. Germline lookup yields CDR1 PRHDT and CDR2 FYEKMQ (reference sequence). CDR3 length equals 14 residues. Trimming took 4 bases from V and 3 from J; bases not matched to a gene: 2. The CDR3 sequence is CASSSTSGNYEQYF. The CDR3 nucleotides are TGTGCCAGCAGCTCGACTAGCGGGAACTACGAGCAGTACTTC. Full variable domain (outside the CDR3, taken from reference TRBV13 and TRBJ2-7): AAGVIQSPRHLIKEKRETATLKCYPIPRHDTVYWYQQGPGQDPQFLISFYEKMQSDKGSIPDRFSAQQFSDYHSELNMSSLELGDSALYFCASSSTSGNYEQYFGPGTRLTVT.

The gene calls are TRBV19 and TRBJ1-5; no definite D call. V lost 5 bases to trimming and J lost 2 bases, with 28 bases between them. CDR1 LNHDA and CDR2 SQIVND come from the germline V gene (reference sequence). The CDR3 loop spans 20 amino acids. CDR3 sequence reads: CASSYDQRRQNSRGNQPQHF. In DNA, the CDR3 is TGTGCCAGTAGTTATGATCAGCGAAGGCAGAATTCCCGCGGCAATCAGCCCCAGCATTTT.

J is TRBJ2-2 and V is TRBV29-1; 10 bases map to TRBD2. This CDR3 comprises 14 residues. In germline, CDR1 is SQVTM, CDR2 ANQGSEA. V trimming: 7 bases; J trimming: 1 base; junction bases outside the gene matches: 3. CDR3 amino acids: CSARLAGNTGELFF. For the CDR3, the DNA is TGCAGCGCTCGACTAGCGGGGAACACCGGGGAGCTGTTTTTT.

This clone was picked up a small number of times. The chain employs TRBV3-1 (or the pseudogene TRBV3-2) and TRBJ2-7; possibly TRBD2 for D (5 bases). The CDR3 runs 13 residues. V gave up 0 bases and J gave up 3 bases, with 6 bases separating them. The V gene's germline CDR1 is LGHDT and CDR2 YNNKEL (reference sequence). The CDR3 DNA sequence: TGTGCCAGCAGCCAAGAAACTAGCTACGAGCAGTACTTC. This encodes CASSQETSYEQYF.

This sequence joins TRBV6-5 and TRBJ2-3; 12 bases are shared with TRBD1. The CDR3 has 14 amino acids. CDR1 and CDR2 (germline): MNHEY, SVGAGI. CDR3 in amino acids: CAIGDRGRSDTQYF. The DNA for the CDR3 is TGTGCTATTGGGGACAGGGGGCGGTCAGATACGCAGTATTTT.

J is TRBJ2-5 and V is TRBV10-3; TRBD1 might be the D (5 bases). In germline, CDR1 is ENHRY, CDR2 SYGVKD. This CDR3 has 13 amino acids. With 7 bases removed from V and 0 bases from J, the gap between germline ends came to 9 bases. This CDR3 is CAIIDSYQETQYF. Here the CDR3 DNA reads TGTGCCATCATAGACAGCTACCAAGAGACCCAGTACTTC.

This rearrangement joins TRBV6-5 to TRBJ1-3; 7 bases fit TRBD1. Germline loops: CDR1 MNHEY, CDR2 SVGAGI. The CDR3 extends over 15 amino acids. V gave up 5 bases and J gave up 3 bases; unmatched junction bases: 7. The CDR3 loop is CASSTPTGNGNTIYF. CDR3 DNA: TGTGCCAGCAGTACTCCGACAGGGAATGGAAACACCATATATTTT.

This clone was seen only a few times. Its ends do not fully match the called genes, so a read error is possible. The rearrangement joins TRBV7-7 to TRBJ2-5; no reliable D call. The CDR3 consists of 15 residues. CDR1 and CDR2 (germline): SSHAT, FNYEAQ (reference sequence). CDR3 nucleotide sequence: TGTGCTAGCAGCTTAGTTTACGGGTACCAAGAGACCCAGTACTTC. This gives the protein CASSLVYGYQETQYF.

The chain is built from TRBV7-2 and TRBJ2-7, with TRBD2 as a possible D gene (5 bases). V was clipped by 1 base and J by 3 bases, with 13 bases between them. Germline V lookup: CDR1 SGHTA, CDR2 FQGNSA. The CDR3 runs to 15 residues. CDR3 loop: CASSLDPGSLYEQYF. The CDR3 DNA reads as TGTGCCAGCAGCTTAGATCCGGGATCCCTCTACGAGCAGTACTTC.

The rearrangement uses TRBV6-5 and TRBJ1-4, with 7 positions matching TRBD1. This CDR3 is 15 amino acids long. Trimming took 5 bases from V and 4 from J; bases not matched to a gene: 7. Germline V gene data show CDR1 as MNHEY and CDR2 as SVGAGI. The CDR3 sequence: CASSTGQAINEKLFF. The CDR3 DNA sequence: TGTGCCAGCAGTACCGGACAGGCTATTAATGAAAAACTGTTTTTT.

This chain uses TRBV6-7 with TRBJ2-1; a weak D match, TRBD2 (5 bases). TRBV6-7 is recorded as an ORF, its role being uncertain. This CDR3 has 18 residues. Trimming took off 5 bases at V and 4 bases at J, with 24 bases between the two ends. CDR3 nucleotides: TGTGCCAGCAGTCCCGCCAGGCTTCCTAGCTTGAAGTACAATGAGCAGTTCTTC. Its protein product is CASSPARLPSLKYNEQFF.

V usage is TRBV12-5 and J usage is TRBJ2-7; D unclear. Between the trimmed V and J ends, which lost 1 base and 2 bases, there was a span of 6 bases. The germline gives CDR1 LGHNT, CDR2 FRNRAP. This CDR3 has 13 amino acids. The CDR3 DNA follows: TGTGCTAGTGGTTTGGGGGCCCCCTACGAGCAGTACTTC. It specifies CASGLGAPYEQYF.

This clone was recorded once. This chain joins TRBV5-1 and TRBJ1-2, with TRBD1 matching 8 bases. The junction had 5 bases not matched to a gene; V was cut back by 1 base and J by 6 bases. Germline V lookup: CDR1 SGHRS, CDR2 YFSETQ. CDR3 size: 14 residues. The CDR3 protein is CASSLRQGLNGYTF. In DNA, the CDR3 is TGCGCCAGCAGCTTGAGACAGGGGCTTAATGGCTACACCTTC.

This chain links TRBV4-2 with TRBJ2-5; D is undetermined. The CDR3 is 13 amino acids. Trimming took 1 base from V and 2 from J, leaving 5 bases between them. CDR1 is LGHNA and CDR2 is YNFKEQ in the germline V gene. CDR3 nucleotide sequence: TGTGCCAGCAGCCAAGTCTCTCAAGAGACCCAGTACTTC. It yields the protein CASSQVSQETQYF.

The CDR3 DNA follows: TGTGCCACCAGCAGAGATTGGAGACAGACCTACACAGATACGCAGTATTTT. Translation: CATSRDWRQTYTDTQYF. This chain links TRBV15 with TRBJ2-3; possible D gene TRBD1, 5 bases. V gave up 0 bases and J gave up 2 bases, with 15 bases separating them. CDR3 length equals 17 residues. Germline values: CDR1 LNHNV, CDR2 YYDKDF (reference sequence).

There are a few counts of this clone. The same CDR3 also results from other DNA sequences found in this sample. The rearrangement joins TRBV5-1 to TRBJ1-1; 10 bases map to TRBD1. V shed 3 bases, J shed 0 bases, and the junction held 2 bases outside the gene matches. This CDR3 has 15 residues. CDR1 and CDR2 (germline): SGHRS, YFSETQ. CDR3 in DNA: TGCGCCAGCAGCTGGGGACAGGGGATGAACACTGAAGCTTTCTTT. Encoded protein: CASSWGQGMNTEAFF.

This chain links TRBV27 with TRBJ2-7; tentatively, D is TRBD1 (6 bases). CDR3 length: 13 residues. CDR1 is MNHEY and CDR2 is SMNVEV in the germline V gene (reference sequence). Trimming stripped 4 bases from V and 4 bases from J, with 11 bases between. CDR3 loop: CASSSRDKYEQYF. The DNA of the CDR3 is TGTGCCAGCAGTTCCCGGGACAAATACGAGCAGTACTTC.

The chain employs TRBV6-5 and TRBJ2-7; D not resolved. The CDR3 totals 14 residues. From germline, CDR1 is MNHEY and CDR2 SVGAGI. Trimming took off 3 bases at V and 2 bases at J, with 11 bases between the two ends. This CDR3 reads CASSYLGLAYEQYF. The CDR3 nucleotides are TGTGCCAGCAGTTATCTGGGCCTCGCCTACGAGCAGTACTTC.

This clone came up a few times. The CDR3 spells CAWRGKQGGGSPLHF. CDR3 bases: TGTGCCTGGAGAGGAAAACAGGGCGGGGGTTCACCCCTCCACTTT. This chain joins TRBV30 and TRBJ1-6; tentatively, D is TRBD1 (6 bases). V was trimmed by 3 bases and J by 9 bases, leaving 18 bases between them. The CDR3 runs 15 residues. Germline V CDR1 and CDR2: GTSNPN, SVGIG (reference sequence).

The chain couples TRBV7-2 to TRBJ2-1; 14 bases are shared with TRBD2. Trimming removed 0 bases from V and 9 bases from J; junction bases left unmatched: 4. Germline V gene sequence: CDR1 SGHTA, CDR2 FQGNSA. This CDR3 region has 16 residues. The CDR3 reads CASSLAGLAGVPEQFF. The CDR3 nucleotides read TGTGCCAGCAGCTTAGCGGGACTAGCGGGAGTGCCTGAGCAGTTCTTC. Based on the CDR3 plus reference TRBV7-2 and TRBJ2-1, the full variable domain is GAGVSQSPSNKVTEKGKDVELRCDPISGHTALYWYRQSLGQGLEFLIYFQGNSAPDKSGLPSDRFSAERTGGSVSTLTIQRTQQEDSAVYLCASSLAGLAGVPEQFFGPGTRLTVL.

As concerns this clone: The same CDR3 is also encoded by other DNA sequences in this sample. The V and J genes are TRBV7-8 and TRBJ2-7; maybe TRBD2 (6 bases). There are 14 residues in the CDR3. Trimming stripped 1 base from V and 1 base from J, with 8 bases between. Germline V gene data show CDR1 as SGHVS and CDR2 as FQNEAQ. The CDR3 spells CASSLDGSSYEQYF. The CDR3 nucleotides are TGTGCCAGCAGCTTAGACGGGAGTTCCTACGAGCAGTACTTC.

V gene TRBV18 combines with J gene TRBJ2-7, with 8 bases that match TRBD1. The CDR3 has 15 amino acids. CDR1 is KGHSH and CDR2 is LQKENI in the germline V gene. The trim removed 6 bases at V and 2 bases at J, leaving 9 bases unmatched. The CDR3 sequence: CASSYTGTGPYEQYF. DNA of the CDR3: TGTGCCAGCTCGTATACCGGGACAGGACCCTACGAGCAGTACTTC. Based on the CDR3 plus reference TRBV18 and TRBJ2-7, the full variable domain is NAGVMQNPRHLVRRRGQEARLRCSPMKGHSHVYWYRQLPEEGLKFMVYLQKENIIDESGMPKERFSAEFPKEGPSILRIQQVVRGDSAAYFCASSYTGTGPYEQYFGPGTRLTVT.

J is TRBJ1-6 and V is TRBV3-1 (or the pseudogene TRBV3-2); D gene ambiguous. Between the trimmed V and J ends, which lost 1 base and 0 bases, there was a span of 7 bases. The CDR3 covers 16 residues. CDR1 and CDR2 (germline): LGHDT, YNNKEL (reference sequence). CDR3 in DNA: TGTGCCAGCAGCCAAGGCGCCGGCTCCTATAATTCACCCCTCCACTTT. Translated: CASSQGAGSYNSPLHF.

DNA of the CDR3: TGTGCCAGCAGCTACAGGGTTTCCGAGCAGTACTTC. Translated, it gives CASSYRVSEQYF. The chain employs TRBV13 and TRBJ2-7, with a possible D match to TRBD1 (6 bases). The CDR3 totals 12 residues. With 4 bases removed from V and 6 bases from J, the gap between germline ends came to 10 bases. Germline CDR1 is PRHDT and CDR2 is FYEKMQ (reference sequence). Full variable domain (missing parts from reference TRBV13 and TRBJ2-7): AAGVIQSPRHLIKEKRETATLKCYPIPRHDTVYWYQQGPGQDPQFLISFYEKMQSDKGSIPDRFSAQQFSDYHSELNMSSLELGDSALYFCASSYRVSEQYFGPGTRLTVT.

The rearrangement joins TRBV19 to TRBJ1-1; no reliable D call. Germline V gene data show CDR1 as LNHDA and CDR2 as SQIVND (reference sequence). V was cut by 7 bases and J by 6 bases, with 9 bases left in between. CDR3 length: 11 amino acids. The CDR3 loop reads CASIKSAEAFF. As DNA, the CDR3 is TGTGCCAGTATTAAATCAGCTGAAGCTTTCTTT. Complete variable domain (other parts from reference TRBV19 and TRBJ1-1): DGGITQSPKYLFRKEGQNVTLSCEQNLNHDAMYWYRQDPGQGLRLIYYSQIVNDFQKGDIAEGYSVSREKKESFPLTVTSAQKNPTAFYLCASIKSAEAFFGQGTRLTVV.

The rearrangement links TRBV18 to TRBJ1-2, with 7 positions matching TRBD1. Germline CDR1 KGHSH, CDR2 LQKENI. CDR3 length equals 15 residues. V was clipped by 0 bases and J by 5 bases; unmatched bases: 6. The CDR3: CASSPPRTGSYGYTF. The CDR3, as DNA: TGTGCCAGCTCACCACCCCGGACAGGATCATATGGCTACACCTTC. Filled out from reference TRBV18 and TRBJ1-2, the complete variable domain reads NAGVMQNPRHLVRRRGQEARLRCSPMKGHSHVYWYRQLPEEGLKFMVYLQKENIIDESGMPKERFSAEFPKEGPSILRIQQVVRGDSAAYFCASSPPRTGSYGYTFGSGTRLTVV.

The chain uses TRBV5-1 and TRBJ2-1; TRBD2 matches at 7 bases. Germline assignment: CDR1 SGHRS and CDR2 YFSETQ. V gave up 4 bases and J gave up 5 bases; unmatched junction bases: 12. The CDR3 length is 16 residues. CDR3 sequence reads: CASSRTTTSSNNEQFF. CDR3 coding DNA: TGCGCCAGCAGCCGAACGACGACTAGCAGCAACAATGAGCAGTTCTTC.